The 15 T cell receptor beta chains below were found in one sample sequenced in a study of human T cells and chemical hapten exposure. Documented time point: patch test 2, 6 weeks after DPC sensitization. Treatment meaning: therapeutic diphenylcyclopropenone sensitization with weekly scalp DPC. TCRdb re-called the RACE reads through MiXCR, storing one row per CDR3 protein. This repertoire shows some 350,000 distinct CDR3 sequences, about 6.9% found once; its top ten account for over 5.5%. The sample here was whole blood, taken in connection with sensitization to the hapten diphenylcyclopropenone (DPC). The receptors originated from a woman aged 18-35 years with alopecia areata. Some clones in this sample may be carry-over from other donors' samples.

This rearrangement joins TRBV2 to TRBJ1-5; 9 nucleotides agree with TRBD1. The CDR3 loop spans 15 amino acids. CDR1 and CDR2 (germline): SNHLY, FYNNEI. J lost 5 bases, V lost 4 bases, and 6 bases had no gene match. The CDR3 DNA is TGTGCCAGCAGTGGCGGGACAGGGAGAGATCAGCCCCAGCATTTT. Protein: CASSGGTGRDQPQHF.

This clonotype occurred many times. This rearrangement joins TRBV6-1 to TRBJ2-7, with D perhaps given as TRBD1 or TRBD2 (5 bases each). Germline lookup yields CDR1 MNHNS and CDR2 SASEGT. This CDR3 has 16 residues. V lost 5 bases, J lost 2 bases, and 19 bases lay in between. The CDR3 DNA follows: TGTGCCAGCAGTCGTAACCGGGACCCCGGCACCTACGAGCAGTACTTC. Encoded protein: CASSRNRDPGTYEQYF.

This clonotype was found a few times. This chain connects TRBV4-2 to TRBJ1-6; no clear D. The V end was cut by 0 bases, the J end by 6 bases, with 21 bases between. There are 19 residues in the CDR3. CDR1 LGHNA and CDR2 YNFKEQ come from the germline V gene. The CDR3 protein is CASSQDHLRVAITNSPLHF. The CDR3 nucleotides read TGTGCCAGCAGCCAAGATCATCTGCGGGTGGCCATAACTAATTCACCCCTCCACTTT.

The sample holds a few counts of this clonotype. The chain links TRBV5-1 to TRBJ2-1, with 12 bases identical to TRBD1. CDR3 length: 15 amino acids. Unmatched junction bases numbered 3, after V lost 0 bases and J lost 8 bases. Germline CDR1 is SGHRS and CDR2 is YFSETQ. The CDR3 loop is CASSLAGTGGDEQFF. The CDR3 DNA sequence: TGCGCCAGCAGCTTGGCCGGGACAGGGGGCGATGAGCAGTTCTTC. The entire variable domain, with the rest obtained from reference TRBV5-1 and TRBJ2-1, is as follows: KAGVTQTPRYLIKTRGQQVTLSCSPISGHRSVSWYQQTPGQGLQFLFEYFSETQRNKGNFPGRFSGRQFSNSRSEMNVSTLELGDSALYLCASSLAGTGGDEQFFGPGTRLTVL.

This clonotype occurred a few times. The gene calls are TRBV9 and TRBJ1-3; a weak D match, TRBD1 (5 bases). The CDR3 has 16 amino acids. The germline CDR1 and CDR2 sequences are SGDLS and YYNGEE. Trimming shortened V by 4 bases and J by 0 bases, and 14 bases separated the two germline ends. The CDR3 DNA reads as TGTGCCAGCAGCAGGGGATTCGAATCCTCTGGAAACACCATATATTTT. It codes for CASSRGFESSGNTIYF.

V usage is TRBV7-9 and J usage is TRBJ1-1, with unresolved D. The CDR3 extends over 13 amino acids. V lost 0 bases and J 5 bases, leaving 7 bases between the germline ends. Per the germline V gene, CDR1 is SEHNR and CDR2 is FQNEAQ (reference sequence). CDR3 nucleotides: TGTGCCAGCAGCTTAGCGGTCGGGACTGAAGCTTTCTTT. It yields the protein CASSLAVGTEAFF.

This clonotype appeared once. One end of the junction fails to match germline, which may point to a read error. The gene calls are TRBV27 and TRBJ2-3; 11 nucleotides align to TRBD2. Germline assignment: CDR1 MNHEY and CDR2 SMNVEV (reference sequence). This CDR3 comprises 16 residues. The CDR3 nucleotides read TGTGTCAGCAGTTTACAGACTAGCGGGGGCACAGATACGCAGTATTTT. Translating it yields CVSSLQTSGGTDTQYF.

The J gene is TRBJ2-2, the V gene TRBV7-2, with TRBD2 identical over 8 bases. This CDR3 region has 15 residues. J lost 5 bases, V lost 7 bases, and 9 bases had no gene match. CDR1 and CDR2 (germline): SGHTA, FQGNSA. DNA of the CDR3: TGTGCCAGCAACCCGTTGGGCGGGGGGACCGGGGAGCTGTTTTTT. This gives the protein CASNPLGGGTGELFF.

This clonotype was detected many times. The V and J genes are TRBV7-2 and TRBJ1-2, with D unclear. This CDR3 spans 14 amino acids. Germline CDR1 reads SGHTA; CDR2 reads FQGNSA. The ends were cut back, 0 bases at V and 6 bases at J, with 11 bases in the middle. In DNA, the CDR3 is TGTGCCAGCAGCTTAGCGCCCGGGATAGATGGCTACACCTTC. As protein: CASSLAPGIDGYTF.

The V and J genes are TRBV14 and TRBJ1-4; the D is unclear. Trimming took off 4 bases at V and 1 base at J, with 7 bases between the two ends. The CDR3 consists of 14 residues. The V gene's germline CDR1 is SGHDN and CDR2 FVKESK. The CDR3 loop is CASSPVRTNEKLFF. CDR3 coding DNA: TGTGCCAGCAGCCCAGTGAGAACTAATGAAAAACTGTTTTTT.

In this sample, this clonotype turned up many times. The chain couples TRBV3-1 to TRBJ2-1; D possibly corresponds to TRBD2 (5 bases). Germline V gene lookup returns CDR1 LGHDT and CDR2 YNNKEL (reference sequence). V was cut by 1 base and J by 0 bases, with 7 bases left in between. The CDR3 contains 15 residues. The DNA of the CDR3 is TGTGCCAGCAGCCAAGGGGAGAGCTCCTACAATGAGCAGTTCTTC. Residues: CASSQGESSYNEQFF.

This clonotype was detected many times. Written as DNA, the CDR3 is TGTGCCAGCAGTGAAAACTTTGCGAATTCACCCCTCCACTTT. It specifies CASSENFANSPLHF. The genes are TRBV2 and TRBJ1-6; no firm D call. This CDR3 comprises 14 residues. Trimming took off 2 bases at V and 7 bases at J, with 9 bases between the two ends. Germline V lookup: CDR1 SNHLY, CDR2 FYNNEI.

Ten or more counts support this clonotype. The gene calls are TRBV27 and TRBJ1-2; D remains ambiguous. This CDR3 comprises 15 residues. V was shortened by 5 bases and J by 2 bases, with 15 bases between the two germline ends. The germline V gene encodes CDR1 MNHEY and CDR2 SMNVEV (reference sequence). In DNA, the CDR3 is TGTGCCAGCAGTCCCGGCCCGGCAACAAACTATGGCTACACCTTC. It yields the protein CASSPGPATNYGYTF.

The sample holds many counts of this clonotype. V and J are TRBV28 and TRBJ1-1; D unclear. The CDR3 is 11 amino acids. Germline-derived CDR1 and CDR2 are MDHEN and SYDVKM. Deletions cut 5 bases from V and 7 bases from J, with 8 bases between. The CDR3 coding sequence is TGTGCCAGCAGTGTAGGACGTGAAGCTTTCTTT. This encodes CASSVGREAFF.

This clonotype came up a few times. The CDR3 coding sequence is TGTGCCAGCTCACCGCGGGACAGCCAGGCTCTTAACTATGGCTACACCTTC. It translates to CASSPRDSQALNYGYTF. V gene TRBV18 combines with J gene TRBJ1-2, with 7 bases fitting TRBD1. J was trimmed by 1 base and V by 3 bases; bases with no gene match: 11. The CDR3 covers 17 residues. Germline V gene lookup returns CDR1 KGHSH and CDR2 LQKENI.